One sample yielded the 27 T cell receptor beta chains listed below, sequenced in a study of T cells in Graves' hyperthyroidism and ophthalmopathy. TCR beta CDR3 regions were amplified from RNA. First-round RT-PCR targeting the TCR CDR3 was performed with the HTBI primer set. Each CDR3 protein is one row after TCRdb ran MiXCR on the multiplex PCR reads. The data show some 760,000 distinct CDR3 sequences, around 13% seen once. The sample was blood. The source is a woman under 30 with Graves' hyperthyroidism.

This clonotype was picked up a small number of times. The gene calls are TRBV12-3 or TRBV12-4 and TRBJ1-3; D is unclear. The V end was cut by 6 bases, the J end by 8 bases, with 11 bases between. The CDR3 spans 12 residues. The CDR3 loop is CASSWVADTIYF. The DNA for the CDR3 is TGTGCCAGCAGCTGGGTTGCGGACACCATATATTTT.

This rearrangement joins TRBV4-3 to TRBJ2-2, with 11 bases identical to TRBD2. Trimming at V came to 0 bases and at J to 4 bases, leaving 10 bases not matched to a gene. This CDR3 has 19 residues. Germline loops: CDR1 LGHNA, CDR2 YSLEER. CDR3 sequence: CASSQDTLAGVSGTGELFF. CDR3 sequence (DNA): TGCGCCAGCAGCCAAGATACACTAGCGGGAGTCTCGGGCACCGGGGAGCTGTTTTTT.

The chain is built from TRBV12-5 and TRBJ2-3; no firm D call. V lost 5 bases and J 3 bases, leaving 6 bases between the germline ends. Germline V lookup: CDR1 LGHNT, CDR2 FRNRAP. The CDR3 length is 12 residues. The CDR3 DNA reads TGTGCTAGTGGTCAAAATACAGATACGCAGTATTTT. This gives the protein CASGQNTDTQYF.

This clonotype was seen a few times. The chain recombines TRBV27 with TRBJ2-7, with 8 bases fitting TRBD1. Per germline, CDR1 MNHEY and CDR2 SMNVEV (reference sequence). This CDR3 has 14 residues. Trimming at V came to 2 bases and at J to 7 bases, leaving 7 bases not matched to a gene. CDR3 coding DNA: TGTGCCAGCAGTTTAGGGCAGGGGGCTTGGGAGCAGTACTTC. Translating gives CASSLGQGAWEQYF.

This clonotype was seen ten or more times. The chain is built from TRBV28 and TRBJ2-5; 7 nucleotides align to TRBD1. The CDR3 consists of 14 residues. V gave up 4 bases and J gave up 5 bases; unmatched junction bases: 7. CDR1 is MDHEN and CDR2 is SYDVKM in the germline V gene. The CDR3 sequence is CASSSGLTGETQYF. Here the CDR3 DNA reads TGTGCCAGCAGTTCCGGTCTGACAGGGGAGACCCAGTACTTC.

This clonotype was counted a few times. CDR3 in amino acids: CASNFGGVNTEAFF. The CDR3 coding sequence is TGTGCCAGCAATTTCGGGGGGGTGAACACTGAAGCTTTCTTT. The J gene is TRBJ1-1, the V gene TRBV12-3 or TRBV12-4; D perhaps matches TRBD1 (5 bases). This CDR3 is 14 amino acids long. Trimming left V 7 bases short and J 0 bases short, with 12 bases between.

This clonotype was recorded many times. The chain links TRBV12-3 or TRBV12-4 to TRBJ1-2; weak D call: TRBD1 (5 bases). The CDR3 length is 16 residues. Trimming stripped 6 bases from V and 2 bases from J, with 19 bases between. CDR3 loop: CASSPQSTVPNYGYTF. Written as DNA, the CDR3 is TGTGCCAGCAGCCCACAATCGACAGTTCCCAACTATGGCTACACCTTC.

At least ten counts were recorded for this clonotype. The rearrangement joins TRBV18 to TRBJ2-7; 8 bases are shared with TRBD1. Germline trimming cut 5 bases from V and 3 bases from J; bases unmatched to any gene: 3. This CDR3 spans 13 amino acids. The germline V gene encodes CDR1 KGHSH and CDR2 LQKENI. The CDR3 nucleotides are TGTGCCAGCTCAGAGGACAGGGACTACGAGCAGTACTTC. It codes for CASSEDRDYEQYF.

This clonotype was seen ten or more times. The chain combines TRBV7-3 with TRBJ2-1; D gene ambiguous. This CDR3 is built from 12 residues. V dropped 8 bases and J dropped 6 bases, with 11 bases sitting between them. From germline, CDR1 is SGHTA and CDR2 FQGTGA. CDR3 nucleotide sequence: TGTGCCAGCTCGGCAGGTCTCAATGAGCAGTTCTTC. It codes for CASSAGLNEQFF.

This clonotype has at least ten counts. The CDR3, as DNA: TGTGCCAGCAGCCTGGACCGGGCCGCTTCTCAGTTTGCTTTCTTT. It translates to CASSLDRAASQFAFF. The chain joins TRBV3-1 to TRBJ1-1; D not certain. Between the trimmed V and J ends, which lost 4 bases and 11 bases, there was a span of 23 bases. This CDR3 comprises 15 residues. From germline, CDR1 is LGHDT and CDR2 YNNKEL (reference sequence).

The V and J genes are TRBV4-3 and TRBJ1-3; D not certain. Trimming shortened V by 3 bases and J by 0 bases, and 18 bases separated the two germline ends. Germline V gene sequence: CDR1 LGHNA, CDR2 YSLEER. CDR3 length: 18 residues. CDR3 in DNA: TGCGCCAGCAGCCATCAACTACCGGGTCCCGACTCTGGAAACACCATATATTTT. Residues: CASSHQLPGPDSGNTIYF.

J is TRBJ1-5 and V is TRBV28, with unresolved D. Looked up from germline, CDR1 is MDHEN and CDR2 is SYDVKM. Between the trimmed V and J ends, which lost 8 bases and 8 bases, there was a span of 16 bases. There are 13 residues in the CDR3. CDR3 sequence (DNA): TGTGCCAGCCTCGATCGCGCCGAGGAGCCCCAGCATTTT. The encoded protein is CASLDRAEEPQHF.

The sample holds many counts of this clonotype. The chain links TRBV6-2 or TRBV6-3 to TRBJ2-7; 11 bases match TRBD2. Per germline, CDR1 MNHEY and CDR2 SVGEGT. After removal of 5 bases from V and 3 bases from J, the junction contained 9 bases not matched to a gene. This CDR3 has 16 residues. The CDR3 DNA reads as TGTGCCAGCAGTCGAGCTCTAGCGGGAGGCCTCTACGAGCAGTACTTC. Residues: CASSRALAGGLYEQYF.

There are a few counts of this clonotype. The CDR3 is CASSQNTRSGRAYEQYF. CDR3 bases: TGTGCCAGCAGCCAAAATACCCGGAGCGGGAGGGCCTACGAGCAGTACTTC. The chain recombines TRBV4-2 with TRBJ2-7; 10 nucleotides line up with TRBD2. This CDR3 is built from 17 residues. Looked up from germline, CDR1 is LGHNA and CDR2 is YNFKEQ. After removal of 2 bases from V and 2 bases from J, the junction contained 9 bases not matched to a gene.

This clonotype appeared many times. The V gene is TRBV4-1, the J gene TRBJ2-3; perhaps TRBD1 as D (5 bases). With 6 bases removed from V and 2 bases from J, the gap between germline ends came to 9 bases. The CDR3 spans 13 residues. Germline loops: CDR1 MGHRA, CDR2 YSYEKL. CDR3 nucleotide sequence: TGCGCCAGCAGAACAGGTTACACAGATACGCAGTATTTT. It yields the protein CASRTGYTDTQYF.

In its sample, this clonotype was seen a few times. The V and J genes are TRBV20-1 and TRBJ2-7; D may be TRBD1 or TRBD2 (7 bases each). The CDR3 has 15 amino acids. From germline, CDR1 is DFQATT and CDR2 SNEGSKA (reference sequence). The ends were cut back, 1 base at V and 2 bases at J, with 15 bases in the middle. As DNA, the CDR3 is TGCAGTGCTAGAGGGGGGAGGGGGCTCACCTACGAGCAGTACTTC. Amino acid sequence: CSARGGRGLTYEQYF.

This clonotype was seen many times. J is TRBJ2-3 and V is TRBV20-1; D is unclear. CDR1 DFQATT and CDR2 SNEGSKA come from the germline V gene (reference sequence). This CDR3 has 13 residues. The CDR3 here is CSLVGSRTDTQYF. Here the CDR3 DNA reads TGCAGCCTCGTTGGGTCGAGGACAGATACGCAGTATTTT.

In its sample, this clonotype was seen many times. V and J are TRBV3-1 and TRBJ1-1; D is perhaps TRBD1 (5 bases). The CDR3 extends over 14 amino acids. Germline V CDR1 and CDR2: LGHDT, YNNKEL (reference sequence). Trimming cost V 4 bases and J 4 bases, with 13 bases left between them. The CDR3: CASSPGHRATEAFF. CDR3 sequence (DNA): TGTGCCAGCAGCCCCGGACATCGCGCCACTGAAGCTTTCTTT.

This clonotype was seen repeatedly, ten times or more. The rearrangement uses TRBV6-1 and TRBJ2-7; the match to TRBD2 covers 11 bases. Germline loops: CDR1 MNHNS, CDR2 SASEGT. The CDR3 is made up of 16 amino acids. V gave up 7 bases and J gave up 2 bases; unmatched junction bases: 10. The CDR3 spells CASIISGRALTYEQYF. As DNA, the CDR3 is TGTGCCAGCATAATTAGCGGGAGGGCCTTGACCTACGAGCAGTACTTC.

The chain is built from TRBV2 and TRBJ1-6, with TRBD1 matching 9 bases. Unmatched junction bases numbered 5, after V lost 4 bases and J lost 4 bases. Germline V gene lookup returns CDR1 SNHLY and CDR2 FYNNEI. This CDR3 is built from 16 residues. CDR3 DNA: TGTGCCAGCAGTGCCTCTGGACAGGGGTATAATTCACCCCTCCACTTT. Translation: CASSASGQGYNSPLHF.

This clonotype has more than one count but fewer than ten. The CDR3 is CSVPNFPGLADLSSYNEQFF. The CDR3 DNA reads TGCAGCGTTCCGAACTTCCCGGGACTAGCGGACTTAAGCTCCTACAATGAGCAGTTCTTC. This sequence joins TRBV29-1 and TRBJ2-1; 11 bases align to TRBD2. Trimming cost V 5 bases and J 0 bases; bases outside gene matches: 18. CDR1 SQVTM and CDR2 ANQGSEA come from the germline V gene. The CDR3 covers 20 residues.

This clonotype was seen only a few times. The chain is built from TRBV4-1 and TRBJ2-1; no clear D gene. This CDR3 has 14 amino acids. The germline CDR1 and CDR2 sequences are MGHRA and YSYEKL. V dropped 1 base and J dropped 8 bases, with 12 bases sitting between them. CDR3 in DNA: TGCGCCAGCAGCCAAGTCGGGCTTCTCGATGAGCAGTTCTTC. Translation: CASSQVGLLDEQFF.

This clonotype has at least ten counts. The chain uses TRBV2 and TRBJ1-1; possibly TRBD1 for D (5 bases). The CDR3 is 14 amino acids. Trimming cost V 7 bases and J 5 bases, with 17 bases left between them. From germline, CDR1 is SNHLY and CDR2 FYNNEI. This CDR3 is CASTYEGLGTEAFF. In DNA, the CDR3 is TGTGCCAGCACGTACGAGGGGCTTGGAACTGAAGCTTTCTTT.

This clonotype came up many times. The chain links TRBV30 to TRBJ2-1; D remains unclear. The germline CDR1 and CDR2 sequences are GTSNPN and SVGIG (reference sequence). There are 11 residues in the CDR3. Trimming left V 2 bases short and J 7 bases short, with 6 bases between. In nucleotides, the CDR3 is TGTGCCTGGAGTCGGGCTAATGAGCAGTTCTTC. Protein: CAWSRANEQFF.

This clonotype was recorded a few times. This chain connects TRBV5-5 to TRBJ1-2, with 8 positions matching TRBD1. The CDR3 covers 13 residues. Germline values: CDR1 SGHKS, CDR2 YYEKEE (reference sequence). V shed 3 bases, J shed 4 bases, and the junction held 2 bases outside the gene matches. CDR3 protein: CASSSGQGYGYTF. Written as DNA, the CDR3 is TGTGCCAGCAGCTCCGGACAGGGCTATGGCTACACCTTC.

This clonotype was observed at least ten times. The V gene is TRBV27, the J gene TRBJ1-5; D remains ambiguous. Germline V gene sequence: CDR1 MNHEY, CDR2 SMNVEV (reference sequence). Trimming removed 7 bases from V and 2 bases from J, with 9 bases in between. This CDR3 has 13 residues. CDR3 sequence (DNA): TGTGCCAGCACCCCCCCTGGCAATCAGCCCCAGCATTTT. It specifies CASTPPGNQPQHF.

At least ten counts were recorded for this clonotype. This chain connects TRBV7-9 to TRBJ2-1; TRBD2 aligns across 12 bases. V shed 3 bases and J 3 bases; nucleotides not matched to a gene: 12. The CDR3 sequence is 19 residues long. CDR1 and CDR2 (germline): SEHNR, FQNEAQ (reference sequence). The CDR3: CASSLRLRLAGGLYNEQFF. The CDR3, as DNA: TGTGCCAGCAGCTTGAGGTTGAGGCTAGCGGGAGGGCTCTACAATGAGCAGTTCTTC.